This TCR beta chain was profiled in a study of T-cell reconstitution after alpha-beta-depleted transplantation in children. Findings of the study overall: For some patients, TCRbeta diversity was high at day 60 because of recipient T cells and thymic progenitors that survived. The study reportedly traced alpha-beta T cells about two months after transplant to several hundred expanded graft clones. One year post-transplant, T-cell counts and diversity were largely derived from T cells produced anew.

Library preparation (for TCRbeta) was performed with unique molecular identifiers. TCRdb re-analysed the PCR reads in MiXCR, keeping a single row per CDR3 protein. The sample yields 450,000 to 700,000 distinct CDR3 sequences, over 20% seen once. Trimming stripped 4 bases from V and 5 bases from J, with 18 bases between. The CDR3 has 15 amino acids. CDR1 SGHRS and CDR2 YFSETQ come from the germline V gene. This clonotype was detected a few times. The antigen remains unidentified. The sequence was collected from a boy in the first two years of life with Wiskott-Aldrich syndrome, due to receive a stem cell transplant. This sequence joins TRBV5-1 and TRBJ1-2; tentative D call: TRBD1 (6 bases). The sample in question was PBMCs, obtained before TCRalphabeta/CD19-depleted stem cell transplant. The CDR3 sequence is CASSPRRGPPYGYTF. CDR3 in DNA: TGCGCCAGCAGCCCGCGACGGGGGCCCCCTTATGGCTACACCTTC.